This paragraph reports one T cell receptor (beta chain). Germline lookup yields CDR1 MNHNS and CDR2 SASEGT. The V end was cut by 4 bases, the J end by 3 bases, with 6 bases between. CDR3 length: 12 amino acids. TCRdb processed the reads anew with MiXCR; each CDR3 protein has one entry. Of 490,000 or so distinct CDR3 sequences listed, 11% were seen once; the top ten hold about 10%. The entry originates in a study of T cell repertoires in cytomegalovirus infection. Study-level background: The public TCR beta signatures pointed to both CMV infection and matching HLA type.

What was sequenced was PBMCs. The TCR sequence derives from a human donor in good health (CMV status not recorded). Some clones in this sample may be carry-over from other donors' samples. The chain couples TRBV6-1 to TRBJ1-1, with unresolved D. The CDR3 DNA reads TGTGCCAGCAGTGTCCTCGACACTGAAGCTTTCTTT. It yields the protein CASSVLDTEAFF.